There are many counts of the clone carrying this T cell receptor (beta chain). Its cognate antigen is unknown. Looked up from germline, CDR1 is SGHRS and CDR2 is YFSETQ. The V gene lost 0 bases and the J gene lost 1 base, with 14 bases spanning the gap. The CDR3 length is 16 residues. TCRdb itself ran the RT-PCR reads through MiXCR, one entry per CDR3 protein. The sample carries 600,000 to 850,000 distinct CDR3 sequences, about 15% recorded once. The data originate from a study of response to subunit inactivated influenza vaccine. The study, taken as a whole, reports: Authors suggested few new T cells are recruited by each seasonal influenza vaccination.

This sample comprised PBMCs from blood, obtained roughly 2 weeks before vaccination. The clonotype originates from a man between 50 and 59 years old who received an inactivated influenza vaccine. The V and J genes are TRBV5-1 and TRBJ2-7; possibly TRBD1 for D (5 bases). The chain's CDR3 is CASSLAPGKRSYEQYF. CDR3 DNA sequence: TGCGCCAGCAGCTTGGCCCCAGGGAAAAGATCCTACGAGCAGTACTTC.